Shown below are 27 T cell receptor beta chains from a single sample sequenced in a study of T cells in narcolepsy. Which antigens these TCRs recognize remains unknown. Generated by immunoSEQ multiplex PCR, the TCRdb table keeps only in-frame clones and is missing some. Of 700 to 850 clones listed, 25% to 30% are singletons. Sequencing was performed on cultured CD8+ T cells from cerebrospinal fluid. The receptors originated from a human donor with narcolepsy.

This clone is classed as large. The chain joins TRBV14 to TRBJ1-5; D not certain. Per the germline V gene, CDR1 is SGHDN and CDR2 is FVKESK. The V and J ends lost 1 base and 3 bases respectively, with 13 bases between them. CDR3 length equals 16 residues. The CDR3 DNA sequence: TGTGCCAGCAGCCAAGGGGTCGAGAACATCAATCAGCCCCAGCATTTT. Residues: CASSQGVENINQPQHF.

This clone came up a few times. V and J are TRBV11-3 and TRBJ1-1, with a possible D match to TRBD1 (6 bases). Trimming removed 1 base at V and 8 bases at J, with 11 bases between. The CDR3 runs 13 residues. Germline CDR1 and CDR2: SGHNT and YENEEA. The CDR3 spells CASSLGGADEAFF. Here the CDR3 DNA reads TGTGCCAGCAGCTTAGGGGGGGCCGACGAAGCTTTCTTT.

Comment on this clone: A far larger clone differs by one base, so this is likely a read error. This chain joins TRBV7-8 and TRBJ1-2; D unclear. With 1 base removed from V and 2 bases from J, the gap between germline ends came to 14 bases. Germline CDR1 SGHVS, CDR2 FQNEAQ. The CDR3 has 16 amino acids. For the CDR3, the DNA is TGTGCCAGCAGCTTAGGGGTAGTGGTGGTAAACTATGGCTACACCTTC. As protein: CASSLGVVVVNYGYTF.

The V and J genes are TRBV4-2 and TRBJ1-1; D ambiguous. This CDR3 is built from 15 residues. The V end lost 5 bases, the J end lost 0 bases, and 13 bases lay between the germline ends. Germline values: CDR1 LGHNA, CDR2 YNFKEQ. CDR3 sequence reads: CASSYSFSMNTEAFF. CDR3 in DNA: TGTGCCAGCAGCTACTCTTTCTCGATGAACACTGAAGCTTTCTTT.

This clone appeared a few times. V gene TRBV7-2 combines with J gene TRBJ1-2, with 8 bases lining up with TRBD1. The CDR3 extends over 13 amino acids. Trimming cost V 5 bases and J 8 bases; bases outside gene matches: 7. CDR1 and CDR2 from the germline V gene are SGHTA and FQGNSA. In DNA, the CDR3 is TGTGCCAGCAGCCAGCAGGGGGCGGAAGGCTACACCTTC. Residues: CASSQQGAEGYTF.

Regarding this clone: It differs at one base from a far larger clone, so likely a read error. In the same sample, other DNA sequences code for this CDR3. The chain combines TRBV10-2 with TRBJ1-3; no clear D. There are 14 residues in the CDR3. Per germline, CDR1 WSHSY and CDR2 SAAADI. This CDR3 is CASREAGSGNTIYF. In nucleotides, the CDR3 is TGCGCCAGCAGGGAGGCGGGCTCTGGAAACACCATTTATTTT.

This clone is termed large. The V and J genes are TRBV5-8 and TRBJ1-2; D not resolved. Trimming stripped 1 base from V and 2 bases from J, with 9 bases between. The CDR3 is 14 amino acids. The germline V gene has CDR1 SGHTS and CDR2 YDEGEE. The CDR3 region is CASSLRLLNYGYTF. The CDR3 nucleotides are TGTGCCAGCAGCTTGAGGCTGCTAAACTATGGCTACACCTTC.

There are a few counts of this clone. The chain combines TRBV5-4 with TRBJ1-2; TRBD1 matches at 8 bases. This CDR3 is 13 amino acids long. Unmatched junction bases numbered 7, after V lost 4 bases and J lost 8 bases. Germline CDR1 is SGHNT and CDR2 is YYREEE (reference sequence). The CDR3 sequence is CASSQQGAEGYTF. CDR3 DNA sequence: TGTGCCAGCAGCCAGCAGGGGGCGGAAGGCTACACCTTC. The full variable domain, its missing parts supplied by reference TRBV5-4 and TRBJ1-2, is ETGVTQSPTHLIKTRGQQVTLRCSSQSGHNTVSWYQQALGQGPQFIFQYYREEENGRGNFPPRFSGLQFPNYSSELNVNALELDDSALYLCASSQQGAEGYTFGSGTRLTVV.

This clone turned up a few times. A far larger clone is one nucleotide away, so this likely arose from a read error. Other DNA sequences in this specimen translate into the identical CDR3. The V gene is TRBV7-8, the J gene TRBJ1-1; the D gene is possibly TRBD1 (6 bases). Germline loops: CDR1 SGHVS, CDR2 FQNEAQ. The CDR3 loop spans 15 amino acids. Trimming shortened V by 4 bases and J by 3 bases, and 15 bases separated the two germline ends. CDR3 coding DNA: TGTGCCAGCAGCTCACAGGGCCCCTCGGACACTGAAGCTTTCTTT. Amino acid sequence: CASSSQGPSDTEAFF. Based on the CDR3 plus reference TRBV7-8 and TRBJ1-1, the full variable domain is GAGVSQSPRYKVAKRGQDVALRCDPISGHVSLFWYQQALGQGPEFLTYFQNEAQLDKSGLPSDRFFAERPEGSVSTLKIQRTQQEDSAVYLCASSSQGPSDTEAFFGQGTRLTVV.

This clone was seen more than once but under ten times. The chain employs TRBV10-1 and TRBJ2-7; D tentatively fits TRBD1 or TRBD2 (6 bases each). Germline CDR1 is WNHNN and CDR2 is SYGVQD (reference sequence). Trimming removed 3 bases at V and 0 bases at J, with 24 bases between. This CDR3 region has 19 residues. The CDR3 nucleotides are TGCGCCAGCAGTGACCCTAATGGAGGGGGATGTGCTAGCTCCTACGAGCAGTACTTC. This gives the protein CASSDPNGGGCASSYEQYF.

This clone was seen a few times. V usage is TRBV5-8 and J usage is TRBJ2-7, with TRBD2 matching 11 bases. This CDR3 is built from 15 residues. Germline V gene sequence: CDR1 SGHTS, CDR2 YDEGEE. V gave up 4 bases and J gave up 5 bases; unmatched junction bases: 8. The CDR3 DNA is TGTGCCAGCAGCCCAAGACTAGCGGGGATCCACGAGCAGTACTTC. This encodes CASSPRLAGIHEQYF. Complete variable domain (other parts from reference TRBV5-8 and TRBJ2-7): EAGVTQSPTHLIKTRGQQATLRCSPISGHTSVYWYQQALGLGLQFLLWYDEGEERNRGNFPPRFSGRQFPNYSSELNVNALELEDSALYLCASSPRLAGIHEQYFGPGTRLTVT.

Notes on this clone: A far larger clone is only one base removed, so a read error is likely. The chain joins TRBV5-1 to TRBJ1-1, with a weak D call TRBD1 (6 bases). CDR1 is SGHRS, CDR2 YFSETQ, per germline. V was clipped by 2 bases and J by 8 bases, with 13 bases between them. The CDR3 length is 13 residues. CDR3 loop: CASSLGGADEAFF. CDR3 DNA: TGCGCCAGCAGCTTAGGGGGGGCCGACGAAGCTTTCTTT.

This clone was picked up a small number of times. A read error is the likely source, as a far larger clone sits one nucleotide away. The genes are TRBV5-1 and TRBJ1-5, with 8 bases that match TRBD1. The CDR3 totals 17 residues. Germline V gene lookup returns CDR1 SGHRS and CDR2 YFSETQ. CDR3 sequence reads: CACSLGQGPSVFQPQHF. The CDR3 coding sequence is TGCGCCTGCAGCTTAGGACAGGGCCCATCTGTTTTTCAGCCCCAGCATTTT.

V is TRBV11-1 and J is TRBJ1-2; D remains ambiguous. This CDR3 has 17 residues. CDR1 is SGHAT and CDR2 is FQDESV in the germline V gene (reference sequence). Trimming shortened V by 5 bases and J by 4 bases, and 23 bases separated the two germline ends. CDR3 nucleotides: TGTGCCAGCAGCAGCTCTGTTCAGGCTGGAAAGACCTATGGCTACACCTTC. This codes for CASSSSVQAGKTYGYTF.

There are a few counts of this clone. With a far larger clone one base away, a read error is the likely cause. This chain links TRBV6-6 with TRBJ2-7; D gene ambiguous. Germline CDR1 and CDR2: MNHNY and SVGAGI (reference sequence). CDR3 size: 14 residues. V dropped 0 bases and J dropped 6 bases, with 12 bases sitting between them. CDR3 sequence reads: CASSYSMGILEQYF. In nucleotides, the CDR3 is TGTGCCAGCAGTTACTCGATGGGCATCCTCGAGCAGTACTTC.

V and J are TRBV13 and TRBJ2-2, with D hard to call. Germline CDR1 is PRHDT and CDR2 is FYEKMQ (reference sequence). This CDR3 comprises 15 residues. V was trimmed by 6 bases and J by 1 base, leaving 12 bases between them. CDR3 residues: CASSEVPGNTGELFF. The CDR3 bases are TGTGCCAGCAGTGAAGTGCCAGGGAACACCGGGGAGCTGTTTTTT.

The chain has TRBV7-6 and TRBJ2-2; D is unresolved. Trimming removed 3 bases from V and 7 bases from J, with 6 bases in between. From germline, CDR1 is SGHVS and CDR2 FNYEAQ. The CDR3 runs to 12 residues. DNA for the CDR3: TGTGCCAGCAGCTTTAATATCGGGGAGCTGTTTTTT. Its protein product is CASSFNIGELFF.

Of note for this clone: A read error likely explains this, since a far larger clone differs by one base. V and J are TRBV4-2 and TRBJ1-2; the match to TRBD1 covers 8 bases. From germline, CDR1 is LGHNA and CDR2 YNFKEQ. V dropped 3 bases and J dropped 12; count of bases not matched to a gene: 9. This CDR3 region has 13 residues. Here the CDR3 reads CASSQQGAEGHTF. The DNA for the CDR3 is TGTGCCAGCAGCCAGCAGGGGGCGGAAGGCCACACCTTC.

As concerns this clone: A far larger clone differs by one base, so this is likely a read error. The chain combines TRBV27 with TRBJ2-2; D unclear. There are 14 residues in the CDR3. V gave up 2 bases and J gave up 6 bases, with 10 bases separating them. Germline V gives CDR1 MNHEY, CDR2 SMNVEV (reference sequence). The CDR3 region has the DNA TGTGCCAGCAGTTTAACAGCGATCCCCGGGGAGCTGTTTTTT. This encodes CASSLTAIPGELFF.

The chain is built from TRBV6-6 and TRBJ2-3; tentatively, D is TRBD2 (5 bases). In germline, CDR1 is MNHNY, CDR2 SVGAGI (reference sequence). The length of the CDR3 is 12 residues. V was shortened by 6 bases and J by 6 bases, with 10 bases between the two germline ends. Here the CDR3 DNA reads TGTGCCAGCAGGGACTGGGGTGATACGCAGTATTTT. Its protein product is CASRDWGDTQYF.

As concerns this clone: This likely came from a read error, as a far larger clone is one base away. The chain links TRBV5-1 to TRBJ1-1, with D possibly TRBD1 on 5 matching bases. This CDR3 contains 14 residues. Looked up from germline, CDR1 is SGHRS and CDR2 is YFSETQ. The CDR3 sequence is CPSSLAGGYTEAFF. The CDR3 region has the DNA TGCCCCAGCAGCTTGGCGGGGGGGTACACTGAAGCTTTCTTT.

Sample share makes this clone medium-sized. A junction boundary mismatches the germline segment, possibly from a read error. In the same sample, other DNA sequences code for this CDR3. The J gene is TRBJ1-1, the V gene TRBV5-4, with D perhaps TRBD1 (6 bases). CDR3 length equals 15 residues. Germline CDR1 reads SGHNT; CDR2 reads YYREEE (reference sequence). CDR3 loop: CASSSQGPSDTEAFF. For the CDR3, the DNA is TGCGCCAGCAGCTCACAGGGCCCCTCGGACACTGAAGCTTTCTTT.

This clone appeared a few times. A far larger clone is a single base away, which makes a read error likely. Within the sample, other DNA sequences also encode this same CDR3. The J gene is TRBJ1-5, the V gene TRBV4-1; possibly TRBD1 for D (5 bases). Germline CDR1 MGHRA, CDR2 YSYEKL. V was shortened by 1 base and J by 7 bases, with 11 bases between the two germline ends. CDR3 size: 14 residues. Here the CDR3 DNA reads TGCGCCAGCAGCCAAGGACAGACACCCCAGCCCCAGCATTTT. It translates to CASSQGQTPQPQHF.

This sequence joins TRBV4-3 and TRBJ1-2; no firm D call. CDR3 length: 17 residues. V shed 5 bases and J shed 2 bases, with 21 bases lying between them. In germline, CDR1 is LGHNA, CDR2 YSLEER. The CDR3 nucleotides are TGCGCCAGCAGCTTAACCGTAGGACGTCGAAAGAACTATGGCTACACCTTC. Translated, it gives CASSLTVGRRKNYGYTF.

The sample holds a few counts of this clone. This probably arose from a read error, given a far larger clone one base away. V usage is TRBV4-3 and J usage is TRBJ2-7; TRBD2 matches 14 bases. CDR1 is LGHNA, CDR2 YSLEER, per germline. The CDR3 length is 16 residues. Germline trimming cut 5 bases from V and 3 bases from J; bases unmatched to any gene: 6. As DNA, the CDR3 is TGCGCCAGCAGCGGGACTAGCGGGGGCCAGGGCTACGAGCAGTACTTC. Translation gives CASSGTSGGQGYEQYF.

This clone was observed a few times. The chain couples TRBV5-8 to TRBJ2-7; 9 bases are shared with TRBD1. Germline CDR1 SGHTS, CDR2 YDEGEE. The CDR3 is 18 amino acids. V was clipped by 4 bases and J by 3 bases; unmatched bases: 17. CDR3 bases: TGTGCCAGCAGCCCTGCGGCGGGGACAGGGTTCCCCATCTACGAGCAGTACTTC. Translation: CASSPAAGTGFPIYEQYF.

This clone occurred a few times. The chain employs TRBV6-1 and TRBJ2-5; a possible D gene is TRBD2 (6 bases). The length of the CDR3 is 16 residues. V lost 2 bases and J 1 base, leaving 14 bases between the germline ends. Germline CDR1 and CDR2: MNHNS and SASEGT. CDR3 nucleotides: TGTGCCAGCAGTGAAAACGAAGCGGGCCTCCAAGAGACCCAGTACTTC. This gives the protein CASSENEAGLQETQYF.